This TCR beta chain derives from a study of cytomegalovirus exposure and HLA in healthy donors. Per the germline V gene, CDR1 is MGHRA and CDR2 is YSYEKL. Trimming removed 1 base from V and 1 base from J, with 4 bases in between. This CDR3 region has 13 residues. Sequenced by immunoSEQ multiplex PCR; TCRdb stores in-frame clones only, minus some. This sample has 150,000 to 250,000 clones, with roughly 81% found just once. The V call is TRBV4-1, the J call TRBJ1-1; no definite D call. Sequencing was done on a sample of PBMCs. The TCR comes from a woman aged 25 to 45 in good health and CMV-seronegative. In DNA, the CDR3 is TGCGCCAGCAGCCAAGTCAAGAACACTGAAGCTTTCTTT. It is translated as CASSQVKNTEAFF.